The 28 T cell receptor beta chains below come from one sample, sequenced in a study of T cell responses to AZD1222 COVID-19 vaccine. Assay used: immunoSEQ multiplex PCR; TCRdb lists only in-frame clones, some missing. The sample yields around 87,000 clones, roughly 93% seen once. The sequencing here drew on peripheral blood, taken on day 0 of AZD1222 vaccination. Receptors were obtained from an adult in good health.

CDR3 DNA: TGTGCCAGCTCACCGGAGGGTTGGGGGTACACTGAAGCTTTCTTT. Translating gives CASSPEGWGYTEAFF. The J gene is TRBJ1-1, the V gene TRBV18; TRBD1 might be the D (5 bases). This CDR3 comprises 15 residues. Trimming pared 3 bases from V and 3 bases from J, leaving 14 bases between. Germline V lookup: CDR1 KGHSH, CDR2 LQKENI.

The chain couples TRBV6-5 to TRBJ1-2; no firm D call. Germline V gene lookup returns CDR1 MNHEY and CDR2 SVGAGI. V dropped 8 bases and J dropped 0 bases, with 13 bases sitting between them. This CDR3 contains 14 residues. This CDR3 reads CASSFLPTNYGYTF. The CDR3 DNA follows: TGTGCCAGCTCCTTTTTACCAACTAACTATGGCTACACCTTC.

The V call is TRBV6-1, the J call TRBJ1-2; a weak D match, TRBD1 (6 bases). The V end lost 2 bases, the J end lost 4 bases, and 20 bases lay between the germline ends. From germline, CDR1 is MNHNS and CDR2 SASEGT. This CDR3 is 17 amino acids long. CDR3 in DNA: TGTGCCAGCAGTGAATGGGGGGCAGGCCGCGAACCCTATGGCTACACCTTC. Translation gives CASSEWGAGREPYGYTF.

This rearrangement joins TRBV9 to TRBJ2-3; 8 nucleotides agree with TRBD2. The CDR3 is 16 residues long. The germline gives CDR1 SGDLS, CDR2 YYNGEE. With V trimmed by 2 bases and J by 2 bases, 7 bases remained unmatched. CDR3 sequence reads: CASSVRAGDLTDTQYF. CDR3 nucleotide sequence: TGTGCCAGCAGCGTTCGAGCGGGGGACCTCACAGATACGCAGTATTTT. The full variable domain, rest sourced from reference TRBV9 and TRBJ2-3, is DSGVTQTPKHLITATGQRVTLRCSPRSGDLSVYWYQQSLDQGLQFLIQYYNGEERAKGNILERFSAQQFPDLHSELNLSSLELGDSALYFCASSVRAGDLTDTQYFGPGTRLTVL.

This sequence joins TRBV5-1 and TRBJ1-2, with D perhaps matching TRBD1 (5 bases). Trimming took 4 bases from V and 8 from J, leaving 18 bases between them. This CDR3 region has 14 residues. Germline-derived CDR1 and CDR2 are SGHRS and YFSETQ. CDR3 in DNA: TGCGCCAGCAGCCCGGGACTGACTAATATAGGCTACACCTTC. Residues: CASSPGLTNIGYTF.

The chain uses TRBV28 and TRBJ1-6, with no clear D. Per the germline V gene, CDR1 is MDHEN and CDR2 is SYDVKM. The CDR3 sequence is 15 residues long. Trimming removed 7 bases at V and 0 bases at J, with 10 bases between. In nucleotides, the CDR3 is TGTGCCAGCAAATCGCCAAGCTCCTATAATTCACCCCTCCACTTT. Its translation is CASKSPSSYNSPLHF.

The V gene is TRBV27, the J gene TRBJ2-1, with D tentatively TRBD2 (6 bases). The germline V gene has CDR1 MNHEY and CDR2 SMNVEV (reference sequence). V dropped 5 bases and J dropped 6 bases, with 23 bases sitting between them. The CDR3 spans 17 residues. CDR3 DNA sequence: TGTGCCAGCAGTCCACGTCTAGCGTTTGTAGGGTCCAATGAGCAGTTCTTC. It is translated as CASSPRLAFVGSNEQFF.

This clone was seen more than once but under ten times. The CDR3 reads CASSLGDSYNEQFF. CDR3 in DNA: TGTGCCAGCAGTTTAGGTGACTCCTACAATGAGCAGTTCTTC. This rearrangement joins TRBV27 to TRBJ2-1; D not resolved. The CDR3 loop spans 14 amino acids. Trimming took off 2 bases at V and 0 bases at J, with 5 bases between the two ends. The V gene's germline CDR1 is MNHEY and CDR2 SMNVEV (reference sequence).

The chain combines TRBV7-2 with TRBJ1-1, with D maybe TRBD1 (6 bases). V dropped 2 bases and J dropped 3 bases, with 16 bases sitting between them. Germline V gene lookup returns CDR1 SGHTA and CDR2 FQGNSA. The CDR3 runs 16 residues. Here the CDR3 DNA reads TGTGCCAGCAGCTTATCCCCCCGGGGGGCAGACACTGAAGCTTTCTTT. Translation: CASSLSPRGADTEAFF. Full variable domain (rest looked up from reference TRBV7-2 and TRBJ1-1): GAGVSQSPSNKVTEKGKDVELRCDPISGHTALYWYRQSLGQGLEFLIYFQGNSAPDKSGLPSDRFSAERTGGSVSTLTIQRTQQEDSAVYLCASSLSPRGADTEAFFGQGTRLTVV.

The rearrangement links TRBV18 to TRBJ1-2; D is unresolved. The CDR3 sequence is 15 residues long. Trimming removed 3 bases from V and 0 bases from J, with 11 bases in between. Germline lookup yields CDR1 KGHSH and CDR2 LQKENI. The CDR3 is CASSPQTEANYGYTF. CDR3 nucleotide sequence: TGTGCCAGCTCACCTCAAACAGAGGCTAACTATGGCTACACCTTC. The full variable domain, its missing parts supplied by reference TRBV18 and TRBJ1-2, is NAGVMQNPRHLVRRRGQEARLRCSPMKGHSHVYWYRQLPEEGLKFMVYLQKENIIDESGMPKERFSAEFPKEGPSILRIQQVVRGDSAAYFCASSPQTEANYGYTFGSGTRLTVV.

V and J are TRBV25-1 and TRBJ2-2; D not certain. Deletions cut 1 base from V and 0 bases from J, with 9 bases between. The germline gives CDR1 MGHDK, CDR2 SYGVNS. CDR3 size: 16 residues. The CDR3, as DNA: TGTGCCAGCAGTGAATTTGGCCTCACGAACACCGGGGAGCTGTTTTTT. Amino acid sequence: CASSEFGLTNTGELFF. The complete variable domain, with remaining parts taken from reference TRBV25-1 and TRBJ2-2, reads EADIYQTPRYLVIGTGKKITLECSQTMGHDKMYWYQQDPGMELHLIHYSYGVNSTEKGDLSSESTVSRIRTEHFPLTLESARPSHTSQYLCASSEFGLTNTGELFFGEGSRLTVL.

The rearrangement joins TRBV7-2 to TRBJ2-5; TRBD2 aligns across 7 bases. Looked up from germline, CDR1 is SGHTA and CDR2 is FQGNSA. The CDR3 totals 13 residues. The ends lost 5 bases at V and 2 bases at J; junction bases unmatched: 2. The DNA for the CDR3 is TGTGCCAGCAGCCAGGGACTACAAGAGACCCAGTACTTC. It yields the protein CASSQGLQETQYF.

CDR3 in amino acids: CASSVGGDVSGYTF. In nucleotides, the CDR3 is TGTGCCAGCAGCGTAGGAGGGGACGTCAGTGGCTACACCTTC. The chain combines TRBV9 with TRBJ1-2, with a weak D call TRBD1 (5 bases). This CDR3 has 14 amino acids. Per the germline V gene, CDR1 is SGDLS and CDR2 is YYNGEE. Trimming took off 0 bases at V and 7 bases at J, with 13 bases between the two ends.

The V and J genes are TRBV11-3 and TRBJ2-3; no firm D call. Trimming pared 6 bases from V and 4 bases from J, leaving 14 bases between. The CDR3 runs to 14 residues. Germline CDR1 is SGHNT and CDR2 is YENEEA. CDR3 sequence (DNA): TGTGCCAGCAGTACCTATGAATACTCAGATACGCAGTATTTT. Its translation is CASSTYEYSDTQYF. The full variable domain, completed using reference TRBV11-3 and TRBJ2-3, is EAGVVQSPRYKIIEKKQPVAFWCNPISGHNTLYWYLQNLGQGPELLIRYENEEAVDDSQLPKDRFSAERLKGVDSTLKIQPAELGDSAVYLCASSTYEYSDTQYFGPGTRLTVL.

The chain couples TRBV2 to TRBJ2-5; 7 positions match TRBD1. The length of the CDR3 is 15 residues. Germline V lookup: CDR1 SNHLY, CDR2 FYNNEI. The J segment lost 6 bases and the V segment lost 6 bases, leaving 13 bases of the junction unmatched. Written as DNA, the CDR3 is TGTGCCAGCAGCGCTACTCAACAGGGGAAGAAGACCCAGTACTTC. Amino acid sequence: CASSATQQGKKTQYF.

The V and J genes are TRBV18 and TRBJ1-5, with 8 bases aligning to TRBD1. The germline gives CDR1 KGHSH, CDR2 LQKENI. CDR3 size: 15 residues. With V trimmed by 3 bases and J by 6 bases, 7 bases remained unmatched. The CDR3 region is CASSPADRGRQPQHF. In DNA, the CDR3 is TGTGCCAGCTCACCGGCCGACAGGGGACGTCAGCCCCAGCATTTT.

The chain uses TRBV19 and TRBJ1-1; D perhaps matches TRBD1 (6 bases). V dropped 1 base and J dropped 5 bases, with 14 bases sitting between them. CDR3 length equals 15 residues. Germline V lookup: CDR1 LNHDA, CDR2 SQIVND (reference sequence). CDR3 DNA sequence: TGTGCCAGTAGTATAGTCTGGGGGCGCAGAACTGAAGCTTTCTTT. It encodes CASSIVWGRRTEAFF.

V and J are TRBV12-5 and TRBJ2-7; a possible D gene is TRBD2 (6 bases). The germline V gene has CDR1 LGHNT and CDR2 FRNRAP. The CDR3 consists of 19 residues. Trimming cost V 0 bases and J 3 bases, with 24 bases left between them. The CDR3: CASGLVRGGTAERDYEQYF. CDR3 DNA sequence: TGTGCTAGTGGTTTGGTACGTGGGGGGACCGCGGAACGAGACTACGAGCAGTACTTC.

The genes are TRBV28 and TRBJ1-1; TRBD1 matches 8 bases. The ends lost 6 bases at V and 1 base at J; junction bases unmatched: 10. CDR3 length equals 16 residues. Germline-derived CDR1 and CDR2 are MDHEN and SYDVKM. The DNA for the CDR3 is TGTGCCAGCAGAACAACCCCCGGGACAGGGAACACTGAAGCTTTCTTT. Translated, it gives CASRTTPGTGNTEAFF.

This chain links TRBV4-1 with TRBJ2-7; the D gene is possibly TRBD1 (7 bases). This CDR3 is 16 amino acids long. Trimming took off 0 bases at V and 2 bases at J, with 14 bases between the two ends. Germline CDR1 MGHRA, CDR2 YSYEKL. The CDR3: CASSQDTGRGAYEQYF. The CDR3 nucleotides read TGCGCCAGCAGCCAAGATACTGGCAGGGGGGCCTACGAGCAGTACTTC.

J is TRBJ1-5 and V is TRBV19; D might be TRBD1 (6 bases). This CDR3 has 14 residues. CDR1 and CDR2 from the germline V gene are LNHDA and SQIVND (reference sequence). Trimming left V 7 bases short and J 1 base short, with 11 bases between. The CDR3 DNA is TGTGCCAGTACCTCGGACAGAAGCAATCAGCCCCAGCATTTT. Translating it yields CASTSDRSNQPQHF.

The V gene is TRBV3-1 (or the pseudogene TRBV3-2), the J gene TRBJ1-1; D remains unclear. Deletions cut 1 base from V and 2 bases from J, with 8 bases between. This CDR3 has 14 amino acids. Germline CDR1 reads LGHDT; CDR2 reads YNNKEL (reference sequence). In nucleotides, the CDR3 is TGTGCCAGCAGCCAAGTCTCAGTTAACACTGAAGCTTTCTTT. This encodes CASSQVSVNTEAFF.

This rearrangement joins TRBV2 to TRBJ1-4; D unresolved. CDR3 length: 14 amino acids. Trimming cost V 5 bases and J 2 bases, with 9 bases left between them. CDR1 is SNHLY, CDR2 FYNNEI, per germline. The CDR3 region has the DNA TGTGCCAGCAGTTGGAGGGTTACTAATGAAAAACTGTTTTTT. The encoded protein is CASSWRVTNEKLFF.

The CDR3 is CASSVDLGAGSAYGYTF. DNA of the CDR3: TGTGCCAGCAGCGTGGACCTAGGGGCGGGGTCGGCCTATGGCTACACCTTC. This rearrangement joins TRBV9 to TRBJ1-2; D may be TRBD1 (5 bases). The V and J ends lost 2 bases and 4 bases respectively, with 21 bases between them. The CDR3 runs to 17 residues. Looked up from germline, CDR1 is SGDLS and CDR2 is YYNGEE.

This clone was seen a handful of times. The CDR3 sequence is CASSRRGRDDGYTF. The CDR3 nucleotides read TGTGCCAGTAGTAGAAGGGGGAGAGACGATGGCTACACCTTC. V gene TRBV19 combines with J gene TRBJ1-2; TRBD1 is a possible D gene (6 bases). V was pared by 4 bases and J by 6 bases, with 15 bases between. Germline V CDR1 and CDR2: LNHDA, SQIVND (reference sequence). The CDR3 sequence is 14 residues long.

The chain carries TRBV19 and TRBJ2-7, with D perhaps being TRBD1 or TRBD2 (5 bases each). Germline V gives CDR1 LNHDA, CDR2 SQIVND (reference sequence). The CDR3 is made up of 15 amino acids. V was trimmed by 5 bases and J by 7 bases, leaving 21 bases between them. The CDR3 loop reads CASSPGNNPPGEQYF. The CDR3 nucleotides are TGTGCCAGTAGTCCGGGGAATAACCCACCAGGGGAGCAGTACTTC. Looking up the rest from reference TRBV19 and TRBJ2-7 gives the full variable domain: DGGITQSPKYLFRKEGQNVTLSCEQNLNHDAMYWYRQDPGQGLRLIYYSQIVNDFQKGDIAEGYSVSREKKESFPLTVTSAQKNPTAFYLCASSPGNNPPGEQYFGPGTRLTVT.

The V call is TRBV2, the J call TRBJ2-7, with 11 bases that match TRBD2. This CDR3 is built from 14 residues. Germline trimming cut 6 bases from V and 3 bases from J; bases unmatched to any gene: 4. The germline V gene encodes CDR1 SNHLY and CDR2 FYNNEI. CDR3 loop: CASRRTSGLYEQYF. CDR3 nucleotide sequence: TGTGCCAGCAGACGGACTAGCGGGCTCTACGAGCAGTACTTC.

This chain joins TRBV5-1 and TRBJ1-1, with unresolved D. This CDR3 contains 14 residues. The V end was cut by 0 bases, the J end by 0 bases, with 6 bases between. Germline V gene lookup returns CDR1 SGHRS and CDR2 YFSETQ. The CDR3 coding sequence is TGCGCCAGCAGCTTGGAACCGTTGAACACTGAAGCTTTCTTT. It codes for CASSLEPLNTEAFF.